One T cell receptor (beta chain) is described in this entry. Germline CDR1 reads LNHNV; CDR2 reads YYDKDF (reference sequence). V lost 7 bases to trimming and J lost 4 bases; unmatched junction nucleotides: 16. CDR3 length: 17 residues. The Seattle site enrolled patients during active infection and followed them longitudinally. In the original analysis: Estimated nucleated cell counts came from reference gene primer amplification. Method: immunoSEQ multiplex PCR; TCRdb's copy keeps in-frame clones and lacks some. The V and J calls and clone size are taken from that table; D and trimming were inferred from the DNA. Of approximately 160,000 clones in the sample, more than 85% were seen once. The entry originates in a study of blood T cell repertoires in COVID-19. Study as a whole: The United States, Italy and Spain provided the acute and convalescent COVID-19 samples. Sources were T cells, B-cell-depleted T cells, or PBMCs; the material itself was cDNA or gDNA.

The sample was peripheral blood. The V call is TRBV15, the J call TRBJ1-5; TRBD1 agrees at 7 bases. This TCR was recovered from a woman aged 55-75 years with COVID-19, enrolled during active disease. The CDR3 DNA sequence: TGTGCCACCAAACAGAGGATCTGGCAGGGGGATAATCAGCCCCAGCATTTT. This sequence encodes CATKQRIWQGDNQPQHF. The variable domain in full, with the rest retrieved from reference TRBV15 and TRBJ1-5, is DAMVIQNPRYQVTQFGKPVTLSCSQTLNHNVMYWYQQKSSQAPKLLFHYYDKDFNNEADTPDNFQSRRPNTSFCFLDIRSPGLGDTAMYLCATKQRIWQGDNQPQHFGDGTRLSIL.